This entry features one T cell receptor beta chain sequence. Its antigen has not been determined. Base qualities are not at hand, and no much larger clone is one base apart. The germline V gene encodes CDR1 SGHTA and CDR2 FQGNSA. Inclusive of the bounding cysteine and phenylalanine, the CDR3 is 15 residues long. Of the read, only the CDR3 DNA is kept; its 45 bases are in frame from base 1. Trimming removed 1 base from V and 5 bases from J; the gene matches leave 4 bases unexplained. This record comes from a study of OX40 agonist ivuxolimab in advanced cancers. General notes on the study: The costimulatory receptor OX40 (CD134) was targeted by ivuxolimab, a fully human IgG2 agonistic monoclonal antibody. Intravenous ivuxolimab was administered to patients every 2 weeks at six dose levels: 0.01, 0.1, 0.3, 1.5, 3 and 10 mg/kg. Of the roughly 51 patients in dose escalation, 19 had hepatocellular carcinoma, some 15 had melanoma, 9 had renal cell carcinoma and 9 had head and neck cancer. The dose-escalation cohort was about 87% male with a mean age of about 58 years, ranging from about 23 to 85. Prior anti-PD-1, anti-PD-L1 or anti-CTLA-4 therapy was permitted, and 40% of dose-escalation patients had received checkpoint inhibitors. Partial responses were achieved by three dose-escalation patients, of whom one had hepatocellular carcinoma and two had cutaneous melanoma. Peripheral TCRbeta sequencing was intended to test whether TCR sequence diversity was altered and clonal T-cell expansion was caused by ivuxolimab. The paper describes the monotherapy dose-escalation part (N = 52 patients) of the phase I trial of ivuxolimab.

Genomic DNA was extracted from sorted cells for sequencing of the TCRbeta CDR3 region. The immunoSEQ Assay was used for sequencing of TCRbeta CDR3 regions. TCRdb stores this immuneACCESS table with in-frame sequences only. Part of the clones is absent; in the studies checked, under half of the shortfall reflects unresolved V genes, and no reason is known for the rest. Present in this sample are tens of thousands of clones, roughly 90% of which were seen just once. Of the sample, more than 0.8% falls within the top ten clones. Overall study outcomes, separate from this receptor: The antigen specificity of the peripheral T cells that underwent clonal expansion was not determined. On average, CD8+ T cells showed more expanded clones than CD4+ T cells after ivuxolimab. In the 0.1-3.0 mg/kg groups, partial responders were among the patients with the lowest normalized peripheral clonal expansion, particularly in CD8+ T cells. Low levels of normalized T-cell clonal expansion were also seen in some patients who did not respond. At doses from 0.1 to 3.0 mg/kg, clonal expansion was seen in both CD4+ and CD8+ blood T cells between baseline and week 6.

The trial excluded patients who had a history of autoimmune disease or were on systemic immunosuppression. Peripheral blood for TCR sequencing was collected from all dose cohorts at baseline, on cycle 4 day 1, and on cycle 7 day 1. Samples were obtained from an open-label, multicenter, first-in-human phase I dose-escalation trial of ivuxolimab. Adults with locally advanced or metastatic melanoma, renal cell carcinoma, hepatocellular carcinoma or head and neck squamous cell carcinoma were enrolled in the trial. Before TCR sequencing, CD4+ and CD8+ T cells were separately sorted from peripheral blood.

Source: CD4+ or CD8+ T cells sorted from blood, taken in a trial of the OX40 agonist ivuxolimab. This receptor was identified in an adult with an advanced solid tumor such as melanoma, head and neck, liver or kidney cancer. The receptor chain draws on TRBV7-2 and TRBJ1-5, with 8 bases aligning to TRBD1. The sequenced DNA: TGTGCCAGCAGCTTAGATACAGGGGGATATCAGCCCCAGCATTTT. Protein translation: CASSLDTGGYQPQHF.